This section outlines one T cell receptor (beta chain) sequence together with its context. Its antigen remains unknown. It was version v3.0 of the immunoSEQ assay that was run at survey level. Data came from immunoSEQ multiplex PCR; TCRdb stores just in-frame clones and leaves some out. The table records approximately 31,000 clones, about 96% of them present only once. The germline CDR1 and CDR2 sequences are LGHNA and YNFKEQ. Deletions cut 3 bases from V and 7 bases from J, with 16 bases between. This CDR3 contains 14 residues. The data were obtained in a study of long-term antiretroviral therapy in people with HIV. Whole-study findings and limits: The ART regimens used between the mid-2000s and the late 2010s may be less effective than current ones. Comparison with controls showed narrower CDR3 length ranges in HIV repertoires.

This TCR came from a man aged 25 to 45 with HIV. The V call is TRBV4-2, the J call TRBJ2-7; D possibly matches TRBD1 or TRBD2 (7 bases each). The sequencing used unsorted PBMCs, collected 6.9 years after starting antiretroviral therapy. The CDR3 spells CASSQQGDGGEQYF. CDR3 sequence (DNA): TGTGCCAGCAGCCAGCAGGGGGACGGGGGGGAGCAGTACTTC.